Listed here are 5 T cell receptor beta chains from one sample, sequenced in a study of T cells in Graves' hyperthyroidism and ophthalmopathy. RNA transcripts yielded amplified TCR beta CDR3 regions. First-round RT-PCR of the TCR CDR3 relied on the HTBI primer set. TCRdb independently ran MiXCR on the multiplex PCR reads; one entry per CDR3 protein. The sample lists 330,000 or so distinct CDR3 sequences, about a sixth occurring once. The sequenced sample consisted of blood. All receptors derive from a woman in her forties with Graves' ophthalmopathy.

This clonotype was observed many times. V usage is TRBV19 and J usage is TRBJ1-3; D not resolved. V gave up 3 bases and J gave up 1 base, with 4 bases separating them. The CDR3 totals 13 residues. CDR1 is LNHDA, CDR2 SQIVND, per germline (reference sequence). CDR3 bases: TGTGCCAGTAGTATGGGGTCTGGAAACACCATATATTTT. Its translation: CASSMGSGNTIYF. The variable domain in full, with the rest retrieved from reference TRBV19 and TRBJ1-3, is DGGITQSPKYLFRKEGQNVTLSCEQNLNHDAMYWYRQDPGQGLRLIYYSQIVNDFQKGDIAEGYSVSREKKESFPLTVTSAQKNPTAFYLCASSMGSGNTIYFGEGSWLTVV.

The chain carries TRBV12-3 or TRBV12-4 and TRBJ1-4; D remains unclear. V was clipped by 5 bases and J by 2 bases, with 12 bases between them. The CDR3 spans 15 residues. In DNA form, the CDR3 reads TGTGCCAGCAGTGCCATACTGGCGACTAATGAAAAACTGTTTTTT. It specifies CASSAILATNEKLFF.

This clonotype was observed at least ten times. The chain uses TRBV12-3 or TRBV12-4 and TRBJ1-5; TRBD1 agrees at 8 bases. CDR3 size: 14 residues. The ends lost 2 bases at V and 6 bases at J; junction bases unmatched: 3. CDR3 sequence: CASSLSGGVQPQHF. The CDR3 DNA sequence: TGTGCCAGCAGTTTATCAGGGGGCGTTCAGCCCCAGCATTTT.

This clonotype was seen at least ten times. The chain has TRBV6-2 or TRBV6-3 and TRBJ2-6; no firm D call. Germline V CDR1 and CDR2: MNHEY, SVGEGT. V was trimmed by 1 base and J by 0 bases, leaving 10 bases between them. The CDR3 extends over 17 amino acids. This CDR3 reads CASSYLWQISGANVLTF. DNA of the CDR3: TGTGCCAGCAGTTACTTGTGGCAGATCTCTGGGGCCAACGTCCTGACTTTC.

This sequence joins TRBV10-3 and TRBJ1-3, with D uncertain. V lost 1 base, J lost 0 bases, and 10 bases lay in between. Per the germline V gene, CDR1 is ENHRY and CDR2 is SYGVKD. This CDR3 is built from 16 residues. The CDR3 spells CAISELGTLSGNTIYF. The CDR3 nucleotides read TGTGCCATCAGTGAGTTAGGCACACTCTCTGGAAACACCATATATTTT.